One and the same sample provided the 6 T cell receptor beta chains below, sequenced in a study of blood T cell repertoires in COVID-19. TCRdb's table, derived via immunoSEQ multiplex PCR, lists solely in-frame clones and lacks some. Seen here are more than 150,000 clones, roughly four fifths observed once, and the top ten hold 11%. Sequences were obtained from PBMCs or T cells enriched from blood (not recorded which). These receptors all come from a man aged 50-60 years who had recovered from COVID-19.

CDR3 sequence: CASSHGKGRDTEAFF. The CDR3 nucleotides are TGTGCCAGCTCACACGGGAAAGGGAGGGACACTGAAGCTTTCTTT. The V gene is TRBV18, the J gene TRBJ1-1; no definite D call. Per the germline V gene, CDR1 is KGHSH and CDR2 is LQKENI. The CDR3 extends over 15 amino acids. With 4 bases removed from V and 3 bases from J, the gap between germline ends came to 15 bases.

J is TRBJ2-2 and V is TRBV5-1; D possibly corresponds to TRBD1 (6 bases). The V and J ends lost 2 bases and 5 bases respectively, with 13 bases between them. The CDR3 runs 15 residues. In germline, CDR1 is SGHRS, CDR2 YFSETQ. The CDR3 DNA reads as TGCGCCAGCAGCTTCCTAACAGGGACGACCGGGGAGCTGTTTTTT. It codes for CASSFLTGTTGELFF.

The V and J genes are TRBV28 and TRBJ2-7, with a weak D call TRBD1 (5 bases). V was clipped by 4 bases and J by 4 bases, with 11 bases between them. The germline gives CDR1 MDHEN, CDR2 SYDVKM. CDR3 length: 13 residues. The CDR3 nucleotides read TGTGCCAGCAGTTCCCTCCAGGGTTACGAGCAGTACTTC. It translates to CASSSLQGYEQYF.

The chain combines TRBV4-1 with TRBJ2-2; 8 bases agree with TRBD2. Trimming took 3 bases from V and 8 from J; bases not matched to a gene: 5. The CDR3 is 14 amino acids. From germline, CDR1 is MGHRA and CDR2 YSYEKL. DNA for the CDR3: TGCGCCAGCAGCCATACGGGGGGGCTTGGGGAGCTGTTTTTT. This codes for CASSHTGGLGELFF.

This clone was observed a single time. The J gene is TRBJ1-4, the V gene TRBV7-8; TRBD1 matches 7 bases. Germline V gene data show CDR1 as SGHVS and CDR2 as FQNEAQ. The CDR3 is made up of 17 amino acids. V shed 5 bases, J shed 0 bases, and the junction held 9 bases outside the gene matches. CDR3 loop: CASSPRTGESTNEKLFF. CDR3 nucleotides: TGTGCCAGCAGCCCTCGGACAGGAGAATCAACTAATGAAAAACTGTTTTTT.

V usage is TRBV19 and J usage is TRBJ1-2; no firm D call. The CDR3 contains 14 residues. In germline, CDR1 is LNHDA, CDR2 SQIVND (reference sequence). Between the trimmed V and J ends, which lost 3 bases and 1 base, there was a span of 9 bases. The DNA of the CDR3 is TGTGCCAGTAGTATGTCAGGACTTAACTATGGCTACACCTTC. Protein: CASSMSGLNYGYTF.